This TCR beta chain was obtained from a study of post-analysis software for immune sequencing data (dated by TCRdb to about 2015). Background for the entire study: The recorded disease courses included relapsing-remitting, secondary progressive and progressive-relapsing multiple sclerosis, and some patients had no subtype annotation. The patient repertoires were set against ten to eleven previously published healthy control repertoires from donors whose ages ranged from roughly 6 to 27 years. A subset of samples was prepared in parallel using single-end sample barcoding, then pooled and co-amplified after Illumina adapter ligation.

To demonstrate the VDJtools post-analysis software, the study profiled TCR beta repertoires from the peripheral blood of about a dozen young patients with multiple sclerosis. The multiple sclerosis patients were children and adolescents ranging in age from roughly 6 to 15 years. Library preparation employed PCR. The listed sequencing device is Illumina HiSeq 2500. Unique molecular identifiers were incorporated into TCR beta cDNA libraries to reduce PCR and sequencing biases. Roughly 500,000 cDNA molecules were obtained per 1 to 10 million input T cells, so each molecule approximated one T cell. The patient libraries were prepared and sequenced with the same protocol used for the earlier healthy control dataset. Within a given batch, samples were prepared together, multiplexed and sequenced on the same HiSeq lane. The authors' analysis ran thus. Raw barcoded reads were processed with MIGEC, discarding single-read molecular identifier groups before consensus assembly and CDR3 extraction. VDJtools was used for post-analysis of the clonotype tables, and diversity was normalized by down-sampling every dataset to the size of the smallest sample. In repertoire overlap clustering, CDR3 amino acid sequences, but not nucleotide sequences, were matched to correct batch-related cross-sample contamination. TCRdb reprocessed the public reads (quality trimming at Q25 with fastp, clone calling with MiXCR) and kept in-frame beta chains. Each CDR3 protein appears once, grouped with its most common genes and DNA. TCRdb, not the authors, supplied the V and J calls. The sample includes approximately 400,000 distinct CDR3 sequences, with less than 40% observed a single time. Clones ranked in the top ten supply around an eighth of the sample.

Broad study findings and their caveats: Patients showed significantly higher frequencies than controls for several TRBV segments, among them TRBV5-6, TRBV5-1 and TRBV20-1. Direct clustering with F measure showed strong co-clustering of samples prepared in the same batch, prompting a batch-effect correction. The multiple sclerosis patient group was slightly younger than the control group. Multiple sclerosis patients had significantly lower normalized Chao1 diversity than controls, a result that suggests substantial peripheral T-cell clonal expansion.

This clonotype was found a few times. Its antigen target is currently unknown. No quality values exist for individual bases; no much larger clone is one base distant. CDR1 SQVTM and CDR2 ANQGSEA are derived from the germline V gene. The CDR3 spans 16 residues, from the cysteine through the phenylalanine. Kept here is only the CDR3 DNA, which spans 48 bases and is read in frame from base 1. For this chain, trimming is 4 bases at the V end and 8 bases at the J end, and the number of junction bases without a gene match is 18. The sequence came from a girl aged 10 to 17 with multiple sclerosis. The sequence links TRBV29-1 to TRBJ1-2; the junction holds 8 bases that match TRBD1. The sample comprised blood. The sequence in DNA is TGCAGCGTTGGGTACCTTTTTACAGGGGGAAAAAGAGGCTACACCTTC. Translated, this gives CSVGYLFTGGKRGYTF. Where the CDR3 stops, the reference TRBV29-1 and TRBJ1-2 genes take over; the full variable domain is SAVISQKPSRDICQRGTSLTIQCQVDSQVTMMFWYRQQPGQSLTLIATANQGSEATYESGFVIDKFPISRPNLTFSTLTVSNMSPEDSSIYLCSVGYLFTGGKRGYTFGSGTRLTVV.